A selection of T cell receptor beta chains follows, all from one sample in a study of T cells expressing NK-cell markers. TCRdb reprocessed the 5' RACE reads; each CDR3 protein has one entry and no DNA is given. This sample contains about 460,000 distinct CDR3 sequences. The sample taken for sequencing was blood T cells: a sorted CD56 or NKG2C T cell subset, CD4+ or CD8+ T cells, or bulk PBMC T cells (not recorded which). The receptors originated from a woman aged 50 to 65 in good health. Both conserved end residues are part of each CDR3.

len | j_gene | v_gene | CDR3aa
16 | TRBJ2-1 | TRBV25-1 | CASSVAGQGTFNEQFF
15 | TRBJ2-7 | TRBV20-1 | CSATARLPSPSEQYF
15 | TRBJ2-1 | TRBV3-1 | CASSQDSLARNEQFF
15 | TRBJ2-1 | TRBV24-1 | CATSLAGGISNEQFF
15 | TRBJ2-1 | TRBV10-3 | CAISDSGTNHNEQFF
14 | TRBJ2-7 | TRBV6-1 | CASAGTGASYEQYF
16 | TRBJ2-5 | TRBV14 | CASSHARQTTGETQYF
14 | TRBJ2-1 | TRBV25-1 | CASRGEGAYNEQFF
15 | TRBJ2-1 | TRBV3-1 | CASINAAGGPDEQFF
16 | TRBJ2-3 | TRBV6-6 | CASSYVLAESTDTQYF
16 | TRBJ2-6 | TRBV5-1 | CASSIRVSSGANVLTF
15 | TRBJ2-1 | TRBV7-9 | CASSQGPIVRDEQFF
15 | TRBJ2-1 | TRBV5-1 | CASSPGTSAYEEQFF
16 | TRBJ2-7 | TRBV4-2 | CASSQAPLLAGVEQYF
14 | TRBJ2-7 | TRBV11-3 | CASSLAGMGNEQYF
13 | TRBJ2-7 | TRBV15 | CATSRAGPYEQYF
18 | TRBJ2-3 | TRBV7-6 | CASSSPGLAGGRTDTQYF
13 | TRBJ1-5 | TRBV29-1 | CSATGGAGQPQHF
14 | TRBJ2-3 | TRBV6-9 | CASSGGDSSDTQYF
15 | TRBJ1-1 | TRBV5-6 | CASSPGQGGGTEAFF
11 | TRBJ2-3 | TRBV3-1 | CASSQVKTQYF
14 | TRBJ2-7 | TRBV10-3 | CAISDLGADHEQYF
14 | TRBJ2-1 | TRBV19 | CASSKGLAGNEQFF
14 | TRBJ1-4 | TRBV12-3/TRBV12-4 | CASSLPLPNEKLFF
16 | TRBJ2-5 | TRBV7-8 | CASGQTGLAGGETQYF
15 | TRBJ2-6 | TRBV6-2/TRBV6-3 | CASSPLRSGANVLTF
14 | TRBJ1-5 | TRBV25-1 | CASSDGQGNRPQHF
12 | TRBJ2-1 | TRBV4-2 | CASRREGTSPFF
13 | TRBJ2-7 | TRBV11-2 | CASSFSGSYEQYF
13 | TRBJ2-7 | TRBV12-3/TRBV12-4 | CASTTGAHYEQYF
14 | TRBJ2-3 | TRBV7-7 | CASSLGAATDTQYF